The 32 T cell receptor beta chains below come from one sample, sequenced in a study. One entry per CDR3 protein, called by TCRdb with MiXCR from the 5' RACE reads. The repertoire includes more than 45,000 distinct CDR3 sequences, 28% of them detected once, and 3% to 4% sits in the top ten. Input material: tumor-infiltrating memory CD4+ T cells sorted from the breast tumor. The sample's subset: memory CD4+ T cells, CD4+CD45RO+CD25-. Receptors were obtained from a female donor with breast cancer.

With respect to this clonotype: In this CDR3 the conserved last residue, phenylalanine or tryptophan, is missing, so a read error is likely. The chain recombines TRBV5-1 with TRBJ2-7; 7 positions agree with TRBD1. V trimming: 4 bases; J trimming: 4 bases; junction bases outside the gene matches: 11. Germline CDR1 reads SGHRS; CDR2 reads YFSETQ. This CDR3 is built from 15 residues. In DNA form, the CDR3 reads TGCGCCAGCAGCGAGACAGGGCTCCGCTCTTACGAGCAGTACCTC. This translates into CASSETGLRSYEQYL.

In this sample, this clonotype turned up a few times. This chain connects TRBV20-1 to TRBJ1-2; D possibly corresponds to TRBD1 (5 bases). The CDR3 covers 13 residues. The germline CDR1 and CDR2 sequences are DFQATT and SNEGSKA (reference sequence). The ends were cut back, 6 bases at V and 0 bases at J, with 11 bases in the middle. As DNA, the CDR3 is TGCAGTGCAACAGGTTTAGCTAACTATGGCTACACCTTC. Amino acids: CSATGLANYGYTF.

This clonotype appeared a few times. The CDR3 DNA reads as TGTGCCAGCAGCTTCGGGACTAGCGGCGATGAGCAGTTCTTC. Translation: CASSFGTSGDEQFF. The chain links TRBV13 to TRBJ2-1; 11 nucleotides align to TRBD2. The V and J ends lost 3 bases and 8 bases, in that order; junction bases with no gene match: 3. CDR1 is PRHDT, CDR2 FYEKMQ, per germline (reference sequence). The CDR3 is 14 residues long.

The CDR3 region is CASSVGGVGGELFF. CDR3 bases: TGTGCCAGCAGCGTAGGAGGGGTAGGCGGGGAGCTGTTTTTT. The chain couples TRBV9 to TRBJ2-2; tentatively, D is TRBD1 or TRBD2 (5 bases each). The V end lost 0 bases, the J end lost 7 bases, and 10 bases lay between the germline ends. Germline-derived CDR1 and CDR2 are SGDLS and YYNGEE. The CDR3 is made up of 14 amino acids.

The genes are TRBV7-6 and TRBJ1-1; D call uncertain. CDR3 size: 13 residues. Germline V gives CDR1 SGHVS, CDR2 FNYEAQ. V dropped 1 base and J dropped 1 base, with 4 bases sitting between them. CDR3 in DNA: TGTGCCAGCAGCTTAGAGCAGAACACTGAAGCTTTCTTT. Translated: CASSLEQNTEAFF.

This clonotype was recorded a few times. The rearrangement links TRBV2 to TRBJ1-1; D not resolved. The germline V gene encodes CDR1 SNHLY and CDR2 FYNNEI. CDR3 length: 13 amino acids. V shed 6 bases and J shed 1 base, with 9 bases lying between them. CDR3 sequence: CASRQEQNTEAFF. The CDR3 bases are TGTGCCAGCAGGCAGGAGCAGAACACTGAAGCTTTCTTT.

V usage is TRBV6-2 or TRBV6-3 and J usage is TRBJ1-2; no reliable D call. The CDR3 consists of 13 residues. Trimming pared 6 bases from V and 2 bases from J, leaving 10 bases between. The germline V gene has CDR1 MNHEY and CDR2 SVGEGT. As DNA, the CDR3 is TGTGCCAGCAGCACCGACGGGAACTATGGCTACACCTTC. Translating gives CASSTDGNYGYTF.

The chain carries TRBV4-3 and TRBJ2-2; D possibly corresponds to TRBD2 (6 bases). Germline-derived CDR1 and CDR2 are LGHNA and YSLEER. Trimming took 4 bases from V and 1 from J, leaving 16 bases between them. The CDR3 runs to 17 residues. CDR3 sequence: CASSRSGNSGNTGELFF. The CDR3 coding sequence is TGCGCCAGCAGCCGGTCGGGCAATAGCGGGAACACCGGGGAGCTGTTTTTT.

This clonotype was seen ten or more times. This chain uses TRBV5-1 with TRBJ1-2; TRBD1 matches 7 bases. The V gene end was trimmed by 1 base and the J gene end by 4 bases; junction bases not matched to a gene: 10. The germline V gene encodes CDR1 SGHRS and CDR2 YFSETQ. The CDR3 is 16 residues long. The DNA of the CDR3 is TGCGCCAGCAGCTTGATTCCAGGGGGGTCCCTCTATGGCTACACCTTC. This sequence encodes CASSLIPGGSLYGYTF.

This chain joins TRBV24-1 and TRBJ2-2; D is unresolved. V was cut by 2 bases and J by 7 bases, with 16 bases left in between. This CDR3 has 16 amino acids. Germline V gene sequence: CDR1 KGHDR, CDR2 SFDVKD. CDR3 bases: TGTGCCACCAGTGATTCTGCCAATCGTTTGGGCGGGGAGCTGTTTTTT. Translated: CATSDSANRLGGELFF.

This clonotype was found a few times. This chain joins TRBV7-2 and TRBJ2-2; 7 bases match TRBD1. Germline lookup yields CDR1 SGHTA and CDR2 FQGNSA. Trimming at V came to 5 bases and at J to 4 bases, leaving 10 bases not matched to a gene. The CDR3 extends over 16 amino acids. CDR3 amino acids: CASSLPTGRVTGELFF. The CDR3 nucleotides are TGTGCCAGCAGCCTCCCGACAGGGAGAGTCACCGGGGAGCTGTTTTTT.

This clonotype was counted a few times. The rearrangement links TRBV6-5 to TRBJ2-1; TRBD2 matches 8 bases. V lost 5 bases to trimming and J lost 6 bases; unmatched junction nucleotides: 6. Germline-derived CDR1 and CDR2 are MNHEY and SVGAGI. The CDR3 consists of 14 residues. CDR3 region: CASSPAGTSNEQFF. Written as DNA, the CDR3 is TGTGCCAGCAGTCCGGCAGGGACTAGCAATGAGCAGTTCTTC.

This clonotype was recorded a few times. This sequence joins TRBV6-5 and TRBJ1-5; a possible D gene is TRBD1 (5 bases). V shed 0 bases and J shed 11 bases, with 11 bases lying between them. The CDR3 is 13 residues long. Germline V gene data show CDR1 as MNHEY and CDR2 as SVGAGI. The chain's CDR3 is CASSYSPGGAQHF. The CDR3 bases are TGTGCCAGCAGTTACTCGCCTGGAGGGGCCCAGCATTTT.

This chain uses TRBV5-1 with TRBJ2-1; TRBD1 matches at 7 bases. Germline CDR1 is SGHRS and CDR2 is YFSETQ. The CDR3 is 15 residues long. Trimming removed 0 bases from V and 9 bases from J; junction bases left unmatched: 9. DNA of the CDR3: TGCGCCAGCAGCTTGGAGATAGGGGGCCACGGTGAGCAGTTCTTC. This gives the protein CASSLEIGGHGEQFF. The full variable domain, in which reference TRBV5-1 and TRBJ2-1 provide the parts outside the CDR3, is KAGVTQTPRYLIKTRGQQVTLSCSPISGHRSVSWYQQTPGQGLQFLFEYFSETQRNKGNFPGRFSGRQFSNSRSEMNVSTLELGDSALYLCASSLEIGGHGEQFFGPGTRLTVL.

This clonotype has a handful of counts. The rearrangement joins TRBV4-1 to TRBJ2-7; TRBD1 matches 9 bases. Looked up from germline, CDR1 is MGHRA and CDR2 is YSYEKL. V lost 4 bases, J lost 0 bases, and 4 bases stayed unmatched. The CDR3 runs 15 residues. CDR3 sequence reads: CASSRRDRDSYEQYF. The CDR3, as DNA: TGCGCCAGCAGCCGGAGGGACAGGGACTCCTACGAGCAGTACTTC.

The chain has TRBV5-1 and TRBJ2-3; D gene uncertain. This CDR3 is 12 amino acids long. V was cut by 6 bases and J by 6 bases, with 11 bases left in between. Germline V gene lookup returns CDR1 SGHRS and CDR2 YFSETQ. The CDR3 coding sequence is TGCGCCAGCACCCGAGGCGGTGATACGCAGTATTTT. Protein sequence: CASTRGGDTQYF.

Worth noting for this clonotype: The germline gene is not matched at one end of the junction; a read error may be the cause. V usage is TRBV5-1 and J usage is TRBJ2-3; D is possibly TRBD2 (6 bases). This CDR3 region has 16 residues. The germline V gene has CDR1 SGHRS and CDR2 YFSETQ. The CDR3 sequence is CASSLGLVKSTDTQYF. DNA of the CDR3: TGCGCCAGCAGCTTGGGACTAGTCAAGAGCACAGATACACAGTATTTT.

This clonotype was observed a few times. This chain links TRBV5-1 with TRBJ1-3, with unresolved D. V shed 0 bases and J shed 3 bases, with 10 bases lying between them. In germline, CDR1 is SGHRS, CDR2 YFSETQ. The CDR3 contains 15 residues. Here the CDR3 reads CASSLASTFGNTIYF. The DNA for the CDR3 is TGCGCCAGCAGCTTGGCCTCGACCTTTGGAAACACCATATATTTT.

This clonotype was seen a handful of times. The V call is TRBV6-7, the J call TRBJ1-1; D is possibly TRBD1 (6 bases). TRBV6-7 is flagged as an ORF with uncertain function. V lost 10 bases and J lost 9, with 12 bases in between. The CDR3 length is 10 residues. CDR3 bases: TGTGCCATCGGGGGGCGTAAAGCTTTCTTT. This sequence encodes CAIGGRKAFF.

V gene TRBV7-2 combines with J gene TRBJ2-7; TRBD1 matches at 9 bases. Germline V lookup: CDR1 SGHTA, CDR2 FQGNSA. V dropped 7 bases and J dropped 3; count of bases not matched to a gene: 10. This CDR3 spans 15 amino acids. The CDR3 bases are TGTGCCAGCACCATTGGGACAGGGAGCCTCTACGAGCAGTACTTC. Protein sequence: CASTIGTGSLYEQYF.

This clonotype turned up a few times. The rearrangement links TRBV6-1 to TRBJ2-3; the D gene could be TRBD1 or TRBD2 (6 bases each). Germline CDR1 MNHNS, CDR2 SASEGT. The CDR3 contains 16 residues. V lost 1 base and J 5 bases, leaving 16 bases between the germline ends. CDR3 protein: CASSEVDSGGRDTQYF. The CDR3 region has the DNA TGTGCCAGCAGTGAAGTTGATTCTGGGGGGCGAGATACGCAGTATTTT.

This clonotype was recorded a few times. The chain carries TRBV5-1 and TRBJ2-2; no firm D call. This CDR3 is 17 amino acids long. CDR1 is SGHRS, CDR2 YFSETQ, per germline. The V end was cut by 0 bases, the J end by 0 bases, with 12 bases between. DNA of the CDR3: TGCGCCAGCAGCTTGGGGTTAAGAACCCCGAACACCGGGGAGCTGTTTTTT. Translating gives CASSLGLRTPNTGELFF.

This clonotype was found a few times. This chain uses TRBV5-6 with TRBJ1-2; D may be TRBD1 (6 bases). CDR3 length: 13 residues. Trimming cost V 3 bases and J 4 bases, with 10 bases left between them. Germline-derived CDR1 and CDR2 are SGHDT and YYEEEE. The CDR3 DNA reads TGTGCCAGCAGCTCGGACAGCACCTATGGCTACACCTTC. It translates to CASSSDSTYGYTF.

The J gene is TRBJ2-3, the V gene TRBV28, with 7 bases lining up with TRBD2. Germline V gene lookup returns CDR1 MDHEN and CDR2 SYDVKM. The CDR3 sequence is 14 residues long. With 3 bases clipped from V and 6 bases from J, the junction kept 6 bases outside the gene matches. The CDR3 loop reads CASSLGAGWDTQYF. CDR3 coding DNA: TGTGCCAGCAGTTTGGGAGCGGGATGGGATACGCAGTATTTT.

This clonotype showed up just once. V usage is TRBV7-2 and J usage is TRBJ2-3; D gene uncertain. This CDR3 region has 13 residues. V was trimmed by 4 bases and J by 3 bases, leaving 8 bases between them. CDR1 and CDR2 from the germline V gene are SGHTA and FQGNSA. CDR3 loop: CASSSQPTDTQYF. CDR3 nucleotide sequence: TGTGCCAGCAGCTCACAACCGACAGATACGCAGTATTTT. The full variable domain, with the rest looked up from reference TRBV7-2 and TRBJ2-3, is GAGVSQSPSNKVTEKGKDVELRCDPISGHTALYWYRQSLGQGLEFLIYFQGNSAPDKSGLPSDRFSAERTGGSVSTLTIQRTQQEDSAVYLCASSSQPTDTQYFGPGTRLTVL.

This chain uses TRBV12-3 or TRBV12-4 with TRBJ2-5; possible D gene TRBD1, 6 bases. CDR3 length equals 14 residues. V shed 7 bases and J shed 5 bases, with 17 bases lying between them. In nucleotides, the CDR3 is TGTGCCAGCACACATCAGGGGATGGGGGAGACCCAGTACTTC. Its protein product is CASTHQGMGETQYF.

This chain uses TRBV24-1 with TRBJ2-1, with 9 nucleotides matching TRBD1. The CDR3 runs to 16 residues. J was trimmed by 4 bases and V by 4 bases; bases with no gene match: 7. Germline assignment: CDR1 KGHDR and CDR2 SFDVKD. The CDR3 DNA follows: TGTGCCACCAGTGAGCTACAGGGGGCGGGATACAATGAGCAGTTCTTC. Its protein is CATSELQGAGYNEQFF.

The chain joins TRBV7-6 to TRBJ2-7, with 10 nucleotides matching TRBD2. V was pared by 5 bases and J by 3 bases, with 4 bases of the junction left unmatched. This CDR3 has 14 residues. Germline V gene data show CDR1 as SGHVS and CDR2 as FNYEAQ. The CDR3 nucleotides are TGTGCCAGCAGCCCTGGACTAGCGGTCTACGAGCAGTACTTC. It yields the protein CASSPGLAVYEQYF.

This clonotype was counted a single time. This sequence joins TRBV29-1 and TRBJ2-1, with TRBD2 matching 8 bases. Germline V lookup: CDR1 SQVTM, CDR2 ANQGSEA. J was trimmed by 5 bases and V by 6 bases; bases with no gene match: 9. This CDR3 has 14 amino acids. CDR3 DNA: TGCAGCGTCCTCCCTAGCGGGTACAACAATGAGCAGTTCTTC. It codes for CSVLPSGYNNEQFF.

A few counts support this clonotype. The CDR3, as DNA: TGTGCCAGCAGCTTAGATATCCAGTCCCCCCAAACGAGGGAGACCCAGTACTTC. Translating it yields CASSLDIQSPQTRETQYF. V is TRBV11-3 and J is TRBJ2-5; D gene uncertain. The germline CDR1 and CDR2 sequences are SGHNT and YENEEA. Deletions cut 0 bases from V and 5 bases from J, with 22 bases between. The CDR3 consists of 18 residues. Full variable domain (missing parts from reference TRBV11-3 and TRBJ2-5): EAGVVQSPRYKIIEKKQPVAFWCNPISGHNTLYWYLQNLGQGPELLIRYENEEAVDDSQLPKDRFSAERLKGVDSTLKIQPAELGDSAVYLCASSLDIQSPQTRETQYFGPGTRLLVL.

The chain is built from TRBV6-6 and TRBJ2-3, with D perhaps being TRBD1 or TRBD2 (5 bases each). The V and J ends lost 7 bases and 3 bases respectively, with 11 bases between them. Germline CDR1 reads MNHNY; CDR2 reads SVGAGI (reference sequence). There are 13 residues in the CDR3. The CDR3, as DNA: TGTGCCAGCACTTTCTGGGGGACAGATACGCAGTATTTT. Translating it yields CASTFWGTDTQYF.

The chain has TRBV7-9 and TRBJ1-5, with D maybe TRBD1 (5 bases). V lost 2 bases and J 4 bases, leaving 12 bases between the germline ends. The germline V gene has CDR1 SEHNR and CDR2 FQNEAQ (reference sequence). The CDR3 sequence is 15 residues long. CDR3 in DNA: TGTGCCAGCAGCTTATCTGGGGCAGGGAATCAGCCCCAGCATTTT. Translation gives CASSLSGAGNQPQHF.